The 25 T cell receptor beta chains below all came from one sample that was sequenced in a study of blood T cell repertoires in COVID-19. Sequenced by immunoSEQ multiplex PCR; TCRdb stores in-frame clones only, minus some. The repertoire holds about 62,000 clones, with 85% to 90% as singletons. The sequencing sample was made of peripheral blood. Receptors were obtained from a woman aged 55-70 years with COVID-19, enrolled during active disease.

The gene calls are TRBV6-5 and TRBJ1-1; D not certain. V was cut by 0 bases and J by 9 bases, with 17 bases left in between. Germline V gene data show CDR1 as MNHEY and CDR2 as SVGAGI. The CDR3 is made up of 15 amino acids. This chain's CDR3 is CASSYSVTPTKKAFF. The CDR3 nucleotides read TGTGCCAGCAGTTACTCGGTAACGCCAACTAAGAAAGCTTTCTTT.

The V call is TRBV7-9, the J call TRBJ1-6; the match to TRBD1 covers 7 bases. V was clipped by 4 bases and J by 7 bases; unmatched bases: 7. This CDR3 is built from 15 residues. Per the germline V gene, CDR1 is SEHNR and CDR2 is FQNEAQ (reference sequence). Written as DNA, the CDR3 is TGTGCCAGCAGCTCGCTTGGGACAGAAAATTCACCCCTCCACTTT. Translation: CASSSLGTENSPLHF.

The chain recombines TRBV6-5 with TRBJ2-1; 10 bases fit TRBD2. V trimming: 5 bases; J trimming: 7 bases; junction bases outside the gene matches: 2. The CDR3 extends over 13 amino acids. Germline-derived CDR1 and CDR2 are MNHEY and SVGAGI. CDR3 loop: CASSTTSGNEQFF. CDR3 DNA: TGTGCCAGCAGTACGACTAGCGGGAATGAGCAGTTCTTC.

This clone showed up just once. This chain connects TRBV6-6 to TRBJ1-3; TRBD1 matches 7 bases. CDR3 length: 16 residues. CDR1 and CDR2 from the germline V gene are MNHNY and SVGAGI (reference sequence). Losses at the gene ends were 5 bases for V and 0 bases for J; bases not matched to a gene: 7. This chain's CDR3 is CASSPRGTDSGNTIYF. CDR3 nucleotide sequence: TGTGCCAGCAGTCCCCGAGGGACAGACTCTGGAAACACCATATATTTT.

CDR3: CASSQGTGANYGYTF. For the CDR3, the DNA is TGTGCCAGCAGCCAAGGGACAGGGGCTAACTATGGCTACACCTTC. J is TRBJ1-2 and V is TRBV14; TRBD1 matches at 9 bases. This CDR3 comprises 15 residues. J lost 0 bases, V lost 1 base, and 0 bases had no gene match. Looked up from germline, CDR1 is SGHDN and CDR2 is FVKESK.

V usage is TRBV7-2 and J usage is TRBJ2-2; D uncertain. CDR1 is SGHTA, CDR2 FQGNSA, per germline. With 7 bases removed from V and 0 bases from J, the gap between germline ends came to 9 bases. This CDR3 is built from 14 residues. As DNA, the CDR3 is TGTGCCAGCACCTTTTACACGAACACCGGGGAGCTGTTTTTT. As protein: CASTFYTNTGELFF.

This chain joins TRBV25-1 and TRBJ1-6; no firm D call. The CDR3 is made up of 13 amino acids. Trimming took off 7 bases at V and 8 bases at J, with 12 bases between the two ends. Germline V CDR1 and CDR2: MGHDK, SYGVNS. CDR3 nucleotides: TGTGCCAGCACCGAATACTCGTATTCACCCCTCCACTTT. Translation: CASTEYSYSPLHF.

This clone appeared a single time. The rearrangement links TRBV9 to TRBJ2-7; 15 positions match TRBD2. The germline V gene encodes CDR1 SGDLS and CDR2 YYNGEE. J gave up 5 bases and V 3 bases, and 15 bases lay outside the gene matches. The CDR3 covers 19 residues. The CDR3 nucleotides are TGTGCCAGCAGCGGTAATGGACTAGCGGGAGGGCCTTTTAGTGACGAGCAGTACTTC. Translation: CASSGNGLAGGPFSDEQYF.

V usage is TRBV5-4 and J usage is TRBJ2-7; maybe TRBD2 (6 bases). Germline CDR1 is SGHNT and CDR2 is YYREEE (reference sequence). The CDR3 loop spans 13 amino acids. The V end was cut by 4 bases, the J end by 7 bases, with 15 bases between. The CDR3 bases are TGTGCCAGCAGCCTTAGACTAGGCAGGGAGCAGTACTTC. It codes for CASSLRLGREQYF.

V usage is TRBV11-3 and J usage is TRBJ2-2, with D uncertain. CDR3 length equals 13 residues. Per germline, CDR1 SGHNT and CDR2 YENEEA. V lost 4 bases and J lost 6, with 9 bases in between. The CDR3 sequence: CASSYQQPGELFF. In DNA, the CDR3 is TGTGCCAGCAGCTATCAACAGCCCGGGGAGCTGTTTTTT. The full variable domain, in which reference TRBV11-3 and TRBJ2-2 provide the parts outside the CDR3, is EAGVVQSPRYKIIEKKQPVAFWCNPISGHNTLYWYLQNLGQGPELLIRYENEEAVDDSQLPKDRFSAERLKGVDSTLKIQPAELGDSAVYLCASSYQQPGELFFGEGSRLTVL.

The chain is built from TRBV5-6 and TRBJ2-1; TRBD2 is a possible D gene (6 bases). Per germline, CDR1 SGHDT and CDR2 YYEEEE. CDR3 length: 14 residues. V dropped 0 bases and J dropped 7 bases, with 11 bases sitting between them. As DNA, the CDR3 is TGTGCCAGCAGCTTGGGACTAGTGGGGAATGAGCAGTTCTTC. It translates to CASSLGLVGNEQFF. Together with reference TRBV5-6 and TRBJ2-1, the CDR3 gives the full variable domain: DAGVTQSPTHLIKTRGQQVTLRCSPKSGHDTVSWYQQALGQGPQFIFQYYEEEERQRGNFPDRFSGHQFPNYSSELNVNALLLGDSALYLCASSLGLVGNEQFFGPGTRLTVL.

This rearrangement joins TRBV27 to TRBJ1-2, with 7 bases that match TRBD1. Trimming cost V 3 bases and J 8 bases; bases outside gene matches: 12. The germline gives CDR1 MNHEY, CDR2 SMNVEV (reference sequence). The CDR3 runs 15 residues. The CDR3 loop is CASSFLDRPRMGYTF. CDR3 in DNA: TGTGCCAGCAGTTTCTTGGACAGGCCCAGGATGGGCTACACCTTC.

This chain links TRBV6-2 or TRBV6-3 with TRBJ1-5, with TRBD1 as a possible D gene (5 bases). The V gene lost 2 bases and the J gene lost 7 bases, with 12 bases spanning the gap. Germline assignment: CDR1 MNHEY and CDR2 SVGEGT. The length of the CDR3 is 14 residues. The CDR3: CASSYIGAGQPQHF. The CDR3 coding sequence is TGTGCCAGCAGTTACATAGGGGCAGGACAGCCCCAGCATTTT.

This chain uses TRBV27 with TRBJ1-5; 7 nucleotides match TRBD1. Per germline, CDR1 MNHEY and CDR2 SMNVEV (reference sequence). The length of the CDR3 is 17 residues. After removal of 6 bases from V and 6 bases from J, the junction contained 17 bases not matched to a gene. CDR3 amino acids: CASRPDKGTDVGQPQHF. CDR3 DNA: TGTGCCAGCAGACCCGACAAGGGGACAGACGTAGGTCAGCCCCAGCATTTT.

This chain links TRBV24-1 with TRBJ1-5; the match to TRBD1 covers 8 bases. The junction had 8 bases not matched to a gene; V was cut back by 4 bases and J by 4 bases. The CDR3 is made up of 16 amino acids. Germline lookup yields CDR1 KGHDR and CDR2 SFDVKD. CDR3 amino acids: CATSDPRQGNNQPQHF. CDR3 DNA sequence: TGTGCCACCAGTGACCCACGACAGGGGAATAATCAGCCCCAGCATTTT.

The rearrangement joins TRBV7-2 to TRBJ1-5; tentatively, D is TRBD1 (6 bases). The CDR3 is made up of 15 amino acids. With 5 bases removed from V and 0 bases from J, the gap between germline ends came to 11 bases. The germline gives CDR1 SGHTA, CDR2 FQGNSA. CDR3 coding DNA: TGTGCCAGCAGCCCACAGGGATATAGCAATCAGCCCCAGCATTTT. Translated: CASSPQGYSNQPQHF.

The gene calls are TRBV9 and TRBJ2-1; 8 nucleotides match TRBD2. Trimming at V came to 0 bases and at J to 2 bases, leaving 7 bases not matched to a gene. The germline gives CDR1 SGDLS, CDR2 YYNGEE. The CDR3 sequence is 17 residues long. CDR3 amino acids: CASSVGAAGAAYNEQFF. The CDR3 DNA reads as TGTGCCAGCAGCGTAGGGGCAGCGGGAGCGGCCTACAATGAGCAGTTCTTC.

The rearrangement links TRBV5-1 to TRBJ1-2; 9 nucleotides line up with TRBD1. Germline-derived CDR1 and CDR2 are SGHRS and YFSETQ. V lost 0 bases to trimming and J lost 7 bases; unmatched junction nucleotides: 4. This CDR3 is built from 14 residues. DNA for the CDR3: TGCGCCAGCAGCTTGGGACAGGGGGATCTTGGCTACACCTTC. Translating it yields CASSLGQGDLGYTF. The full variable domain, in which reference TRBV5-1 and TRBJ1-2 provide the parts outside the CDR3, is KAGVTQTPRYLIKTRGQQVTLSCSPISGHRSVSWYQQTPGQGLQFLFEYFSETQRNKGNFPGRFSGRQFSNSRSEMNVSTLELGDSALYLCASSLGQGDLGYTFGSGTRLTVV.

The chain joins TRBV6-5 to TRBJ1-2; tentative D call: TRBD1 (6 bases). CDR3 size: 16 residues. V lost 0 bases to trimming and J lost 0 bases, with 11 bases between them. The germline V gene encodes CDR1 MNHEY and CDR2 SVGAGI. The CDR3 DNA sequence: TGTGCCAGCAGTTACTCGGGACACCTTTCTAACTATGGCTACACCTTC. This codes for CASSYSGHLSNYGYTF.

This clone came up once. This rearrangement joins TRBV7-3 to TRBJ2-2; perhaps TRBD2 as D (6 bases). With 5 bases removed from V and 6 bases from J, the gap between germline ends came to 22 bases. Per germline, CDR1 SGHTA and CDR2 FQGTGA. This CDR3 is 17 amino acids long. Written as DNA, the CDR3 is TGTGCCAGCAGCCCCCGCCCGACTAGTGGAGGCGCCGGGGAGCTGTTTTTT. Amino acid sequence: CASSPRPTSGGAGELFF.

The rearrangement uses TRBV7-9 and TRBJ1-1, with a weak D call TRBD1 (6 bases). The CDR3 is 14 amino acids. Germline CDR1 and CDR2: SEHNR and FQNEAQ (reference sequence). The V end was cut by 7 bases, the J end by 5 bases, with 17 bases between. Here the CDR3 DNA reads TGTGCCAGCACGCTGTGGGGGCTGGATACTGAAGCTTTCTTT. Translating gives CASTLWGLDTEAFF.

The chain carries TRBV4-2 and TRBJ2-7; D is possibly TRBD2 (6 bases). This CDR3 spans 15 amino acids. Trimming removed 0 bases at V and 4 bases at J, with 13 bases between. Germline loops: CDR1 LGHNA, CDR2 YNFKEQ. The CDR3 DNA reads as TGTGCCAGCAGCCAAGATCTCAGCGGGTTTTACGAGCAGTACTTC. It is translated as CASSQDLSGFYEQYF.

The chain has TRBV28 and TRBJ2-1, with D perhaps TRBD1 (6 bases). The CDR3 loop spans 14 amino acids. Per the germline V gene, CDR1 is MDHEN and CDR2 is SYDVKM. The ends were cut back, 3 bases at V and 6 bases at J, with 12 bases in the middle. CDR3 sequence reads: CASSFSQGGNEQFF. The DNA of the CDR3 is TGTGCCAGCAGTTTCTCACAGGGTGGCAATGAGCAGTTCTTC.

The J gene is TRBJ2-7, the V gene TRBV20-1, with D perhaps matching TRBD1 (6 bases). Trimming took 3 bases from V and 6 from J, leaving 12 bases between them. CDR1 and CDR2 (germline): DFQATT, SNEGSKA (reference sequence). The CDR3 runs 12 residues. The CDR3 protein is CSASTSGVEQYF. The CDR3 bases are TGCAGTGCTAGTACCTCAGGGGTCGAGCAGTACTTC.

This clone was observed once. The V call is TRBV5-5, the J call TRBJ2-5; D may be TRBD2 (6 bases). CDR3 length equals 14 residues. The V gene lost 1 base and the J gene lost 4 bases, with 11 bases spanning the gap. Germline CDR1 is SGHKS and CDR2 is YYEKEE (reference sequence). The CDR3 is CASSLLTGVETQYF. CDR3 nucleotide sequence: TGTGCCAGCAGCTTGTTGACGGGAGTAGAGACCCAGTACTTC.